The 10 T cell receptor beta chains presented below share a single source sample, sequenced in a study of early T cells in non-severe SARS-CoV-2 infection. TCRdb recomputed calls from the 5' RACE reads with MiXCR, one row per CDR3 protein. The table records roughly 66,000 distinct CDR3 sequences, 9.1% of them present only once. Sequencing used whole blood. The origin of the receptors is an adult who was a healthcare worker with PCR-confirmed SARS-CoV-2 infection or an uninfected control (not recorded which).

The CDR3 nucleotides read TGCGCCAGCAGCTTGCGCCGGGGCCACTACAATGAGCAGTTCTTC. Protein product: CASSLRRGHYNEQFF. The chain employs TRBV4-3 and TRBJ2-1, with D perhaps given as TRBD1 or TRBD2 (5 bases each). CDR1 is LGHNA and CDR2 is YSLEER in the germline V gene. CDR3 length: 15 amino acids. Trimming removed 5 bases from V and 3 bases from J, with 14 bases in between.

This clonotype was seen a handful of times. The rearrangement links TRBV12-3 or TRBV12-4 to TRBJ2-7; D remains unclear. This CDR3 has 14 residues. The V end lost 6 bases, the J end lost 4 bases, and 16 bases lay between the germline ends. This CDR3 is CASSRNRVPYEQYF. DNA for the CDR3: TGTGCCAGCAGCCGGAACCGGGTCCCTTACGAGCAGTACTTC.

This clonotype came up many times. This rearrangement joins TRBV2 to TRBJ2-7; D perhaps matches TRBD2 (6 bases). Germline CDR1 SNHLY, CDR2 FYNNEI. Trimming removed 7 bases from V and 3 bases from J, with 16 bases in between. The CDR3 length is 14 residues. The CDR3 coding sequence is TGTGCCAGCATGATGGAAAGCGGGTTCTACGAGCAGTACTTC. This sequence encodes CASMMESGFYEQYF.

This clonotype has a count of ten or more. This chain's CDR3 is CASSLGQGREAFF. For the CDR3, the DNA is TGTGCCAGCAGTTTAGGACAGGGTCGTGAAGCTTTCTTT. V is TRBV12-3 or TRBV12-4 and J is TRBJ1-1, with 7 bases that match TRBD1. The ends lost 1 base at V and 7 bases at J; junction bases unmatched: 3. The CDR3 extends over 13 amino acids.

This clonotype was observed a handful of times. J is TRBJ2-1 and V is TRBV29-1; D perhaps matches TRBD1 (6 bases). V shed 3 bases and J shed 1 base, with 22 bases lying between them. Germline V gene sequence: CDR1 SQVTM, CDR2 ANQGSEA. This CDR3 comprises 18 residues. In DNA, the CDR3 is TGCAGCGTTGAGGGGTCAGGGGCCTTACCGCGGTCCTACAATGAGCAGTTCTTC. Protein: CSVEGSGALPRSYNEQFF.

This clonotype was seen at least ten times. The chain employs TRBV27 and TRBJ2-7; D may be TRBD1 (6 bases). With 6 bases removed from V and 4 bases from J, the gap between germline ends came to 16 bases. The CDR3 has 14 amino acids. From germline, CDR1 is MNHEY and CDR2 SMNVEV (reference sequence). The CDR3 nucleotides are TGTGCCAGCAGGGGACACCTTCAGGGGTACGAGCAGTACTTC. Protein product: CASRGHLQGYEQYF.

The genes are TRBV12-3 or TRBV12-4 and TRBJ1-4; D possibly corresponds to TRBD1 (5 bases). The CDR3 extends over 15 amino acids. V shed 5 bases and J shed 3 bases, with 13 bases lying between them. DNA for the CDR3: TGTGCCAGCAGTCGAACAGGCGCTCCTAATGAAAAACTGTTTTTT. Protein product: CASSRTGAPNEKLFF.

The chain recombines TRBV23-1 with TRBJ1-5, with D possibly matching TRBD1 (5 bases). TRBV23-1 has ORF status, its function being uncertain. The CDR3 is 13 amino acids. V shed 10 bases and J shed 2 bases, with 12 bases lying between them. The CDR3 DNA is TGCGCCAACAACGGGGGAGGCAATCAGCCCCAGCATTTT. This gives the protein CANNGGGNQPQHF.

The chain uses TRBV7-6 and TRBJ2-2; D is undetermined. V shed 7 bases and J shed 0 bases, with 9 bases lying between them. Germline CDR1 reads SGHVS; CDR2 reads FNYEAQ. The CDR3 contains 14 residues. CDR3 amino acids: CASIRIANTGELFF. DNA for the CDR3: TGTGCCAGCATTCGGATCGCGAACACCGGGGAGCTGTTTTTT.

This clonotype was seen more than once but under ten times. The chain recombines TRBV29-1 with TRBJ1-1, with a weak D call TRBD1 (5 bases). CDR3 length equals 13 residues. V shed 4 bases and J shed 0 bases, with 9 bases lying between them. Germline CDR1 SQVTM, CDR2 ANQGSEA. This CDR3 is CSVGDVVNTEAFF. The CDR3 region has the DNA TGCAGCGTTGGGGACGTAGTGAACACTGAAGCTTTCTTT.